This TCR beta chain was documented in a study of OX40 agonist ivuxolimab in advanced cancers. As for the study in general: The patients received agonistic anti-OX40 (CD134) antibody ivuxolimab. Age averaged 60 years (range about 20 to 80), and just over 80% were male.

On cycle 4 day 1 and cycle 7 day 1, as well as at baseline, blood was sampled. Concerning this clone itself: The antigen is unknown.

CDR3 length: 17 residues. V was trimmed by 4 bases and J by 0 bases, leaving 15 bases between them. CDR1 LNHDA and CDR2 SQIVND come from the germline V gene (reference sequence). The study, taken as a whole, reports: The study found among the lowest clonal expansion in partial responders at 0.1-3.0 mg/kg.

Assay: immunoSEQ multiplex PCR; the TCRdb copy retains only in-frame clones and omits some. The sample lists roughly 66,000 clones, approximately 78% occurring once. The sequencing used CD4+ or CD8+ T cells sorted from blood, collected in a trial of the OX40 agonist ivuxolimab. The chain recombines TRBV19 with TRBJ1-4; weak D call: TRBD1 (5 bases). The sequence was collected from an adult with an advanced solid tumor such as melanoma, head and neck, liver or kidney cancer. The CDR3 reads CASSSDGHGTTNEKLFF. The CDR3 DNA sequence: TGTGCCAGTAGTAGCGACGGACACGGGACAACTAATGAAAAACTGTTTTTT.